Here is one T cell receptor beta chain with its context. The data stem from a study of blood T cell repertoires in COVID-19. The overall study: The samples span acute and convalescent COVID-19 from the United States, Italy and Spain. Sample material is recorded as cDNA or gDNA derived from T cells, B-cell-depleted T cells, or PBMCs.

Trimming left V 5 bases short and J 1 base short, with 11 bases between. The CDR3 is made up of 14 amino acids. Germline assignment: CDR1 SGHTA and CDR2 FQGNSA. Per the original methods: Cell counts per sample came from amplifying reference gene primers. Sequenced by immunoSEQ multiplex PCR; TCRdb stores in-frame clones only, minus some. Clonal size and the V and J genes are those of that table, whereas D and trimming came from the DNA. Among about 140,000 clones listed, 76% were seen once. The chain joins TRBV7-2 to TRBJ1-1; a weak D match, TRBD1 (5 bases). Input material: peripheral blood. The source of this sequence is a woman over 75 with active or convalescent COVID-19. The CDR3 protein is CASSPGLPNTEAFF. In nucleotides, the CDR3 is TGTGCCAGCAGCCCGGGACTCCCGAACACTGAAGCTTTCTTT.